This is a list of T cell receptor beta chains from one sample in a study of T cells in Graves' hyperthyroidism and ophthalmopathy. TCRdb called the multiplex PCR reads again in MiXCR, with one record for every CDR3 protein. The repertoire holds about 600,000 distinct CDR3 sequences, approximately 16% seen once, with around 3.5% in the top ten. The sample taken for sequencing was blood. The receptors were gathered from a woman in her thirties or forties with Graves' ophthalmopathy. Both conserved end residues are part of each CDR3. The D gene is left open where the match is weak. Some rows have no size entry. The others give once, few or many, or a class for an expanded clone.

V,D,J,size,CDR3,DNA
TRBV6-1,-,TRBJ2-1,-,CASSRPGEQFF,TGTGCCAGCAGTCGACCAGGGGAGCAGTTCTTC
TRBV5-6,-,TRBJ1-5,many,CASSVWGRGNQPQHF,TGTGCCAGCAGTGTTTGGGGACGAGGCAATCAGCCCCAGCATTTT
TRBV28,-,TRBJ1-1,-,CASSLYGGADTEAFF,TGTGCCAGCAGTTTATATGGGGGCGCAGACACTGAAGCTTTCTTT
TRBV2,TRBD1,TRBJ2-7,many,CASSRVGQGSYEQYF,TGTGCCAGCAGTAGGGTGGGACAGGGGTCCTACGAGCAGTACTTC
TRBV4-1,TRBD1,TRBJ2-3,few,CASSPWTGTGTDTQYF,TGCGCCAGCAGCCCTTGGACAGGGACGGGCACAGATACGCAGTATTTT
TRBV4-1,TRBD1,TRBJ1-1,-,CASSQADRGRPNTEAFF,TGCGCCAGCAGCCAGGCAGACAGGGGGCGGCCGAACACTGAAGCTTTCTTT
TRBV10-1,-,TRBJ1-5,-,CASIGGGANWSNQPQHF,TGCGCCAGCATAGGGGGGGGCGCCAATTGGAGCAATCAGCCCCAGCATTTT
TRBV13,-,TRBJ2-1,few,CASSSQGRYSYNEQFF,TGTGCCAGCAGCAGCCAGGGGCGATACTCCTACAATGAGCAGTTCTTC
TRBV7-9,TRBD2,TRBJ2-7,many,CASSHTPLAGATYEQYF,TGTGCCAGCAGCCATACCCCACTAGCGGGAGCGACCTACGAGCAGTACTTC
TRBV5-1,-,TRBJ2-7,many,CASSLAATRVSYEQYF,TGCGCCAGCAGCTTGGCCGCGACTAGGGTTTCCTACGAGCAGTACTTC
TRBV5-1,-,TRBJ1-3,-,CASSLGSQDTIYF,TGCGCCAGCAGCTTGGGCTCGCAAGACACCATATATTTT